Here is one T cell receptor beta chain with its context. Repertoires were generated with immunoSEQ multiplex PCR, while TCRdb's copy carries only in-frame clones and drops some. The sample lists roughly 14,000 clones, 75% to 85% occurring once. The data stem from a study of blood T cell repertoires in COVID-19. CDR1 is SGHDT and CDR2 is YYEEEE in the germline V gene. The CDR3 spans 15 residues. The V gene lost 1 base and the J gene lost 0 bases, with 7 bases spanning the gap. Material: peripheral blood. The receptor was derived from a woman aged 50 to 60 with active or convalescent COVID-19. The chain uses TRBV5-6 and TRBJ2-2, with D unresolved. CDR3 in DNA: TGTGCCAGCAGCTTGCTACAGTCGAACACCGGGGAGCTGTTTTTT. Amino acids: CASSLLQSNTGELFF.